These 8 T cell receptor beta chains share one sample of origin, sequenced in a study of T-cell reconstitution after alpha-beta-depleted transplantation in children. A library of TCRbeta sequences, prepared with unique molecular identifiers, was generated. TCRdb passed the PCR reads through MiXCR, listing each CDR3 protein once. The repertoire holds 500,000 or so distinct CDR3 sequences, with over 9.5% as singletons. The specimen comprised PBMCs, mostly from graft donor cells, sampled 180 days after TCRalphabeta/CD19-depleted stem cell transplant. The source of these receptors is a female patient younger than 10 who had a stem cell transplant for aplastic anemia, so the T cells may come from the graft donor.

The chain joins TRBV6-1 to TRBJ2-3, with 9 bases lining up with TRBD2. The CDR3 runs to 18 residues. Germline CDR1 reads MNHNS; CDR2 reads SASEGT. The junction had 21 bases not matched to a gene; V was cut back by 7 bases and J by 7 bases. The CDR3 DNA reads TGTGCCAGCACAAACGAAGCGACGTCCCTAGCGGGAAAGAATACGCAGTATTTT. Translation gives CASTNEATSLAGKNTQYF.

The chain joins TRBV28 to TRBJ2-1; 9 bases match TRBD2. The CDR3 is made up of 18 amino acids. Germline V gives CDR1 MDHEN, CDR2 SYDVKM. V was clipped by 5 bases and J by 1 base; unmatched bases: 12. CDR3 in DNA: TGTGCCAGCAGTGCCCGGTTGGGCGGGAGGGGGTCCTACAATGAGCAGTTCTTC. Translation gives CASSARLGGRGSYNEQFF.

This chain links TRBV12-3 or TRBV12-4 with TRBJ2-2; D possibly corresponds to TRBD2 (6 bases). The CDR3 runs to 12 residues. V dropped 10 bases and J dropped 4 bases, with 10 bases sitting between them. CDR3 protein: CATGGTTGELFF. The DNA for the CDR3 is TGTGCCACCGGGGGAACCACCGGGGAGCTGTTTTTT.

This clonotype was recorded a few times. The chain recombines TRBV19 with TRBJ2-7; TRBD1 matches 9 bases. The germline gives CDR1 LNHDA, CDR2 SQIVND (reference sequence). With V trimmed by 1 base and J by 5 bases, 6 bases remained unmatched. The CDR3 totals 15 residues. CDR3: CASSIGTGEFNEQYF. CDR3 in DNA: TGTGCCAGTAGTATAGGGACAGGGGAATTCAACGAGCAGTACTTC.

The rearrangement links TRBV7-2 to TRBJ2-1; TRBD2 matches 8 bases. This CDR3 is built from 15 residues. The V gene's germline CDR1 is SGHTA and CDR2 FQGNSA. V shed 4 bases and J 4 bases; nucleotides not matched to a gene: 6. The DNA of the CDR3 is TGTGCCAGCAGCTACATAGCGGGGCTATACAATGAGCAGTTCTTC. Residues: CASSYIAGLYNEQFF.

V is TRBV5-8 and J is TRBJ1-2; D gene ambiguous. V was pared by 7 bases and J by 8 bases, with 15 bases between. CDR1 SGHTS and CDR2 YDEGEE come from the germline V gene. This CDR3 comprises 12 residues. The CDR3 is CASRNWRGGYTF. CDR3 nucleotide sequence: TGTGCCAGCCGCAACTGGAGAGGCGGCTACACCTTC.

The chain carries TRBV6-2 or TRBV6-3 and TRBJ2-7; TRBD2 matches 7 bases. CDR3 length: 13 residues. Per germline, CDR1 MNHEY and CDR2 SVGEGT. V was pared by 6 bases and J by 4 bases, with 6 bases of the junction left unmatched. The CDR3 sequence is CASRLAPIYEQYF. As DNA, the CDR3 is TGTGCCAGCAGACTAGCGCCGATTTACGAGCAGTACTTC.

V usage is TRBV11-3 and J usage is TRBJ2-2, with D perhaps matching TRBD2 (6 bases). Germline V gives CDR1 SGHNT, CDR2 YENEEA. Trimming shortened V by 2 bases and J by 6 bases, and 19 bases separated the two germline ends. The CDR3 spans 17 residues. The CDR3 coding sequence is TGTGCCAGCAGCTTATCTGCCTGGGGACTCGAGGCCGGGGAGCTGTTTTTT. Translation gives CASSLSAWGLEAGELFF. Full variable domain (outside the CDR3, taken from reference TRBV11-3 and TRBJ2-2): EAGVVQSPRYKIIEKKQPVAFWCNPISGHNTLYWYLQNLGQGPELLIRYENEEAVDDSQLPKDRFSAERLKGVDSTLKIQPAELGDSAVYLCASSLSAWGLEAGELFFGEGSRLTVL.